This T cell receptor (beta chain) stems from a study of PD-1 blockade in classical Hodgkin lymphoma. Study-level results: Patients who initiated nivolumab within 1 year of ASCT were excluded. CD4+ TCR diversity rose significantly by C4D1, and CD8+ TCR diversity did not. Why the repertoires differ is still unclear, perhaps disease activity or prior therapy.

Time point in this sample: cycle 4 day 1 (C4D1), after 6 weeks of nivolumab. Every one of the patients relapsed after autologous stem cell transplantation (brentuximab vedotin exposure was variable). Best outcomes ranged across complete response, partial response and progressive disease. The V gene end was trimmed by 7 bases and the J gene end by 3 bases; junction bases not matched to a gene: 6. Germline V gene lookup returns CDR1 MGHDK and CDR2 SYGVNS. This CDR3 comprises 13 residues. TCRdb's table, derived via immunoSEQ multiplex PCR, lists solely in-frame clones and lacks some. The sample lists around 100,000 clones, 90% seen once, with around 2.7% in the top ten. A remark on this clone: What it recognizes is unknown.

The sample consisted of peripheral blood mononuclear cells (PBMCs), taken before the fourth cycle of nivolumab. The chain recombines TRBV25-1 with TRBJ2-7, with 7 bases that match TRBD1. The clonotype was recovered from a human donor with classical Hodgkin lymphoma. CDR3 sequence reads: CASTPGGNYEQYF. The CDR3 DNA reads TGTGCCAGCACACCAGGGGGAAACTACGAGCAGTACTTC.